This T cell receptor (beta chain) is drawn from a study of T cell responses to AZD1222 COVID-19 vaccine. Study details: Investigators merged groups given second doses at roughly 4 or roughly 12 weeks.

Clones were sequenced by immunoSEQ multiplex PCR, and TCRdb holds only the in-frame ones, with some missing. Here the sample spans 65,000 to 70,000 clones, about 80% being singletons. Notes on this clone: Antigen unknown.

V trimming: 5 bases; J trimming: 6 bases; junction bases outside the gene matches: 7. The V gene's germline CDR1 is MDHEN and CDR2 SYDVKM. The CDR3 consists of 14 residues. Points from the study as a whole: Nearly half of spike-specific TCRs reportedly go after variant regions that carry no mutations. Clonal diversity may have been underestimated, and the donors were mostly white British, with more females than males. Two AZD1222 administrations were followed by greater Spike-specific TCR breadth and depth.

This rearrangement joins TRBV28 to TRBJ1-5, with TRBD1 matching over 7 bases. This clonotype originated in an adult in good health. Specimen: peripheral blood, collected on day 0 of AZD1222 vaccination. The CDR3 loop reads CASSTRQGGQPQHF. As DNA, the CDR3 is TGTGCCAGCAGTACCCGACAGGGCGGTCAGCCCCAGCATTTT.